This TCR beta chain was sequenced for a study of PD-L1 blockade in urothelial cancer. Study-level information: Of roughly 30 patients, approximately 23 were males with bladder-origin urothelial cancer. Earlier, patients had received 0 to 3 chemotherapy regimens.

The time point here: peripheral blood 6 weeks after treatment start. Each patient contributed between 1 and 8 total time points of blood mononuclear cells, pretreatment and during treatment. The table came from immunoSEQ multiplex PCR; TCRdb's copy has only in-frame clones and leaves some out. There are more than 35,000 clones in the sample; 82% occur only once, and roughly 13% lies in the top ten. Germline CDR1 and CDR2: MGHDK and SYGVNS. CDR3 size: 14 residues. V trimming: 3 bases; J trimming: 4 bases; junction bases outside the gene matches: 5. This material consisted of PBMCs, taken around atezolizumab (anti-PD-L1) treatment. The rearrangement uses TRBV25-1 and TRBJ2-5; 7 nucleotides match TRBD1. The clonotype originates from a man between 60 and 70 years old with urothelial cancer. CDR3: CASSDTGVVETQYF. CDR3 in DNA: TGTGCCAGCAGTGACACAGGGGTGGTAGAGACCCAGTACTTC.